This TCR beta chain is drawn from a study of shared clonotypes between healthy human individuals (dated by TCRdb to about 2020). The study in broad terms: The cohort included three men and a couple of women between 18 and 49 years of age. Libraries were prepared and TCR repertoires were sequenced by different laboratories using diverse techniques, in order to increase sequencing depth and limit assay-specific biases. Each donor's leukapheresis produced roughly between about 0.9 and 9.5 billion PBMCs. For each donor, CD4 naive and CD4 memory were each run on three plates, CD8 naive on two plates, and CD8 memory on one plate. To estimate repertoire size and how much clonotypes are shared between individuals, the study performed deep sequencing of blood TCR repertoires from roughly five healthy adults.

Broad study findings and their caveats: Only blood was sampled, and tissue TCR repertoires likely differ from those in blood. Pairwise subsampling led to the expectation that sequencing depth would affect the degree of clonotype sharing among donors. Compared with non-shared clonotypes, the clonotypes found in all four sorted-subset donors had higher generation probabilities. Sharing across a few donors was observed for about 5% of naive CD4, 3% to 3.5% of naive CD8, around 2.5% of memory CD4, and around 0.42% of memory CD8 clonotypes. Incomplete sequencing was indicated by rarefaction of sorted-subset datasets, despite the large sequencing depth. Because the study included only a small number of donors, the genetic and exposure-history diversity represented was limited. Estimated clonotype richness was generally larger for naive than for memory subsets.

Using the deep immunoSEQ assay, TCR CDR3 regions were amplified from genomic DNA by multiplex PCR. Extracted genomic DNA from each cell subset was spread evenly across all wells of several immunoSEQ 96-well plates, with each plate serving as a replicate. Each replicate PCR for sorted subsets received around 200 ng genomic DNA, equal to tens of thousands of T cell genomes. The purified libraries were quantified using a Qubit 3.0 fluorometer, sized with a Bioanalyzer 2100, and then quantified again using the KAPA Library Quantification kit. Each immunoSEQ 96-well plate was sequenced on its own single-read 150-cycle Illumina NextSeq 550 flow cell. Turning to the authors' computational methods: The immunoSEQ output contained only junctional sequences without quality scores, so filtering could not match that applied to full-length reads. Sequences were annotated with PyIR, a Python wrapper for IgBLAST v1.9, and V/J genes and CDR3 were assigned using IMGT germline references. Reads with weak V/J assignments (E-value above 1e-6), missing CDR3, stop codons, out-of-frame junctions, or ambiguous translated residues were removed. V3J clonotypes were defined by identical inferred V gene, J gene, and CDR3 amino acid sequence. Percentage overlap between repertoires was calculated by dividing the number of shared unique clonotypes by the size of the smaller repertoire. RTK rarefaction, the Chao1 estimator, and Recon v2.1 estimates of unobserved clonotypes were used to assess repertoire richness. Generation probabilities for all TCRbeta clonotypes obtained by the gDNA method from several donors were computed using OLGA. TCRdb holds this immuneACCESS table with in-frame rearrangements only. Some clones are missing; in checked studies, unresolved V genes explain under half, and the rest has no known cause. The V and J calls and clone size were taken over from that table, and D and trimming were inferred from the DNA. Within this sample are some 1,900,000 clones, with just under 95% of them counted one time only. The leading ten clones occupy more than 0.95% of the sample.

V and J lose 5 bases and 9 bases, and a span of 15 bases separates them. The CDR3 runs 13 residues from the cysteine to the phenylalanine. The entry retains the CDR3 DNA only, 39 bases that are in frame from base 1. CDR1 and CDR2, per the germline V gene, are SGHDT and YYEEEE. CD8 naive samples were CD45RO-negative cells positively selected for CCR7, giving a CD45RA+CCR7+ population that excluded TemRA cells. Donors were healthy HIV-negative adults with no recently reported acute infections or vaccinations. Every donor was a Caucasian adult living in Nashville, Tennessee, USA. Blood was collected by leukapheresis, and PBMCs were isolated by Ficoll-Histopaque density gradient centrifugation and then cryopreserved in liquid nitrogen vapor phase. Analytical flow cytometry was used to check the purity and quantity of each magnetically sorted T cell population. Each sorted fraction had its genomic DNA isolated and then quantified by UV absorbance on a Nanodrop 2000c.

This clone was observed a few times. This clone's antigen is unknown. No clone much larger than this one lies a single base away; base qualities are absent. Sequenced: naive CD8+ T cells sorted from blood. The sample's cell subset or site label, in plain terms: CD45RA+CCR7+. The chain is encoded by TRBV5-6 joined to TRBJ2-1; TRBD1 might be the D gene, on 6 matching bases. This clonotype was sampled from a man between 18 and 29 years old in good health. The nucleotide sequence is TGTGCCAGCAGTTTGAGGGGGTGGGGTGAGCAGTTCTTC. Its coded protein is CASSLRGWGEQFF.